The 20 T cell receptor beta chains below were found in one sample sequenced in a study of T cell clones after liver transplantation. Clones were read by immunoSEQ multiplex PCR, and TCRdb kept only the in-frame ones, dropping some. The sample shows 98,000 or so clones, 82% of them seen only once. Here the sequenced sample was CD4+ T cells from blood, taken before liver transplant. The receptors were gathered from a human donor who received a liver transplant.

The rearrangement uses TRBV5-1 and TRBJ2-7; TRBD2 aligns across 9 bases. Trimming at V came to 4 bases and at J to 6 bases, leaving 8 bases not matched to a gene. The CDR3 is 14 residues long. Germline-derived CDR1 and CDR2 are SGHRS and YFSETQ. CDR3 nucleotides: TGCGCCAGCAGCCCTAGCGGGAACGTTGTCGAGCAGTACTTC. As protein: CASSPSGNVVEQYF.

This clone has a single count. The V gene is TRBV28, the J gene TRBJ1-4; D gene unclear. This CDR3 is built from 13 residues. Trimming removed 3 bases from V and 8 bases from J, with 10 bases in between. Looked up from germline, CDR1 is MDHEN and CDR2 is SYDVKM. CDR3 DNA: TGTGCCAGCAGTTTGCGACCCGGCGAAAAACTGTTTTTT. Translated: CASSLRPGEKLFF.

V is TRBV30 and J is TRBJ1-3; the D is unclear. The CDR3 consists of 13 residues. The germline V gene has CDR1 GTSNPN and CDR2 SVGIG (reference sequence). With 3 bases removed from V and 0 bases from J, the gap between germline ends came to 6 bases. The chain's CDR3 is CAWRHFSGNTIYF. The CDR3 DNA reads TGTGCCTGGAGACATTTCTCTGGAAACACCATATATTTT. Full variable domain (outside the CDR3, taken from reference TRBV30 and TRBJ1-3): SQTIHQWPATLVQPVGSPLSLECTVEGTSNPNLYWYRQAAGRGLQLLFYSVGIGQISSEVPQNLSASRPQDRQFILSSKKLLLSDSGFYLCAWRHFSGNTIYFGEGSWLTVV.

Written as DNA, the CDR3 is TGTGCCAGCAGTTACTCGAGTGTCCTAGAGGACGGAGAGCAGTTCTTC. This gives the protein CASSYSSVLEDGEQFF. The chain carries TRBV6-5 and TRBJ2-1, with D hard to call. Trimming left V 0 bases short and J 10 bases short, with 19 bases between. CDR1 and CDR2 from the germline V gene are MNHEY and SVGAGI. CDR3 length: 16 residues.

The chain combines TRBV5-1 with TRBJ1-3; perhaps TRBD1 as D (5 bases). The CDR3 is made up of 13 amino acids. V was pared by 6 bases and J by 4 bases, with 11 bases between. Germline V gives CDR1 SGHRS, CDR2 YFSETQ. The CDR3 DNA reads as TGCGCCAGCACAATGGGACGAGGAAACACCATATATTTT. Its protein is CASTMGRGNTIYF.

The chain carries TRBV6-6 and TRBJ1-4; weak D call: TRBD1 (6 bases). The CDR3 contains 15 residues. Deletions cut 6 bases from V and 6 bases from J, with 17 bases between. CDR1 and CDR2 (germline): MNHNY, SVGAGI (reference sequence). CDR3 coding DNA: TGTGCCAGCAGATGGGGGCCGGACGATTATGAAAAACTGTTTTTT. This sequence encodes CASRWGPDDYEKLFF.

This clone was seen a single time. This chain joins TRBV7-6 and TRBJ1-2, with 7 positions matching TRBD1. The V gene end was trimmed by 1 base and the J gene end by 4 bases; junction bases not matched to a gene: 9. The CDR3 contains 16 residues. From germline, CDR1 is SGHVS and CDR2 FNYEAQ. The CDR3 region has the DNA TGTGCCAGCAGCTTAGTCATAGGGGGCGCAGGCTATGGCTACACCTTC. Protein product: CASSLVIGGAGYGYTF. Supplemented by reference TRBV7-6 and TRBJ1-2, the full variable domain reads GAGVSQSPRYKVTKRGQDVALRCDPISGHVSLYWYRQALGQGPEFLTYFNYEAQQDKSGLPNDRFSAERPEGSISTLTIQRTEQRDSAMYRCASSLVIGGAGYGYTFGSGTRLTVV.

The J gene is TRBJ1-1, the V gene TRBV27; D uncertain. This CDR3 has 17 residues. Germline V gene data show CDR1 as MNHEY and CDR2 as SMNVEV (reference sequence). V shed 2 bases and J shed 1 base, with 17 bases lying between them. DNA of the CDR3: TGTGCCAGCAGTTTACTCCCGGGAGGGAGGGAGAACACTGAAGCTTTCTTT. Protein product: CASSLLPGGRENTEAFF.

This clone was seen once. Here the CDR3 reads CASSLGSGWTNEKLFF. CDR3 DNA: TGTGCCAGCAGCTTGGGATCAGGGTGGACTAATGAAAAACTGTTTTTT. This chain joins TRBV7-9 and TRBJ1-4; perhaps TRBD1 as D (5 bases). CDR1 and CDR2 from the germline V gene are SEHNR and FQNEAQ (reference sequence). V was shortened by 3 bases and J by 2 bases, with 13 bases between the two germline ends. The CDR3 runs 16 residues. Full variable domain (rest looked up from reference TRBV7-9 and TRBJ1-4): DTGVSQNPRHKITKRGQNVTFRCDPISEHNRLYWYRQTLGQGPEFLTYFQNEAQLEKSRLLSDRFSAERPKGSFSTLEIQRTEQGDSAMYLCASSLGSGWTNEKLFFGSGTQLSVL.

The chain has TRBV7-9 and TRBJ2-2, with 10 bases fitting TRBD1. Germline CDR1 SEHNR, CDR2 FQNEAQ (reference sequence). V was pared by 5 bases and J by 7 bases, with 7 bases of the junction left unmatched. The CDR3 totals 15 residues. CDR3 nucleotide sequence: TGTGCCAGCAGCGCGGGACAGGGGTGGATCGGGGAGCTGTTTTTT. Amino acids: CASSAGQGWIGELFF.

V and J are TRBV18 and TRBJ1-5, with TRBD1 matching 7 bases. The CDR3 is 14 amino acids. Germline V gene data show CDR1 as KGHSH and CDR2 as LQKENI. The V segment lost 2 bases and the J segment 6 bases; nucleotides outside the gene matches: 4. The CDR3: CASSPGAGGQPQHF. CDR3 coding DNA: TGTGCCAGCTCACCAGGAGCAGGGGGTCAGCCCCAGCATTTT.

DNA for the CDR3: TGCGCCAGCAGCCCGATGACTAGGGATACTGACTATGGCTACACCTTC. Residues: CASSPMTRDTDYGYTF. The gene calls are TRBV5-1 and TRBJ1-2, with D unresolved. V lost 4 bases to trimming and J lost 3 bases, with 19 bases between them. CDR3 length: 16 amino acids. The germline gives CDR1 SGHRS, CDR2 YFSETQ.

A single count supports this clone. The rearrangement links TRBV5-6 to TRBJ1-5; D may be TRBD1 (5 bases). This CDR3 contains 13 residues. The germline V and J ends were trimmed by 7 bases and 3 bases, with 11 bases remaining between them. Germline V gene lookup returns CDR1 SGHDT and CDR2 YYEEEE. CDR3 nucleotide sequence: TGTGCCAGCGGCCGACAGCCCAATCAGCCCCAGCATTTT. Protein sequence: CASGRQPNQPQHF. Together with reference TRBV5-6 and TRBJ1-5, the CDR3 gives the full variable domain: DAGVTQSPTHLIKTRGQQVTLRCSPKSGHDTVSWYQQALGQGPQFIFQYYEEEERQRGNFPDRFSGHQFPNYSSELNVNALLLGDSALYLCASGRQPNQPQHFGDGTRLSIL.

The chain combines TRBV6-5 with TRBJ1-5; 10 positions match TRBD1. Germline V gives CDR1 MNHEY, CDR2 SVGAGI. This CDR3 comprises 14 residues. V trimming: 6 bases; J trimming: 5 bases; junction bases outside the gene matches: 4. DNA of the CDR3: TGTGCCAGCAGGGGACAGGGGTATGATCAGCCCCAGCATTTT. Translated, it gives CASRGQGYDQPQHF.

The chain carries TRBV27 and TRBJ1-1, with 11 nucleotides matching TRBD1. Trimming took 2 bases from V and 2 from J; bases not matched to a gene: 4. The CDR3 extends over 16 amino acids. Looked up from germline, CDR1 is MNHEY and CDR2 is SMNVEV (reference sequence). The CDR3 DNA sequence: TGTGCCAGCAGTTTAGGAGGACAGGGGGCAAACACTGAAGCTTTCTTT. Translating it yields CASSLGGQGANTEAFF.

V gene TRBV5-4 combines with J gene TRBJ2-1, with D hard to call. V was shortened by 9 bases and J by 0 bases, with 13 bases between the two germline ends. The germline V gene has CDR1 SGHNT and CDR2 YYREEE (reference sequence). The CDR3 covers 14 residues. CDR3 region: CATGPGSSYNEQFF. In DNA form, the CDR3 reads TGTGCCACCGGTCCTGGTAGCTCCTACAATGAGCAGTTCTTC.

The chain carries TRBV7-8 and TRBJ1-5; 7 nucleotides align to TRBD1. The germline CDR1 and CDR2 sequences are SGHVS and FQNEAQ. This CDR3 is built from 15 residues. Germline trimming cut 2 bases from V and 7 bases from J; bases unmatched to any gene: 8. CDR3 sequence: CASSLRRTGDQPQHF. Here the CDR3 DNA reads TGTGCCAGCAGCTTACGAAGGACAGGCGACCAGCCCCAGCATTTT.

This chain links TRBV7-2 with TRBJ1-5, with D perhaps TRBD1 (5 bases). The CDR3 covers 15 residues. The V end lost 5 bases, the J end lost 4 bases, and 15 bases lay between the germline ends. The germline gives CDR1 SGHTA, CDR2 FQGNSA. The CDR3 reads CASSQTSGGNQPQHF. The CDR3 DNA is TGTGCCAGCAGCCAAACTTCGGGGGGAAATCAGCCCCAGCATTTT.

The rearrangement uses TRBV5-1 and TRBJ2-7; tentative D call: TRBD2 (6 bases). Germline loops: CDR1 SGHRS, CDR2 YFSETQ. This CDR3 contains 15 residues. The V end was cut by 4 bases, the J end by 2 bases, with 16 bases between. The CDR3 DNA sequence: TGCGCCAGCAGCGATTGGAGGGCAAAAACCTACGAGCAGTACTTC. Translating gives CASSDWRAKTYEQYF.

V usage is TRBV13 and J usage is TRBJ1-5, with 8 bases aligning to TRBD1. From germline, CDR1 is PRHDT and CDR2 FYEKMQ (reference sequence). J was trimmed by 4 bases and V by 3 bases; bases with no gene match: 5. The CDR3 spans 15 residues. CDR3 sequence reads: CASSFGQGTNQPQHF. CDR3 nucleotides: TGTGCCAGCAGCTTCGGACAGGGCACTAATCAGCCCCAGCATTTT.